A selection of T cell receptor beta chains follows, all from one sample in a study of long-term antiretroviral therapy in people with HIV. The table came from immunoSEQ multiplex PCR; TCRdb's copy has only in-frame clones and leaves some out. The sample shows almost 25,000 clones, approximately 80% of them seen only once. The sequenced sample was unsorted PBMCs, obtained 3 years after starting antiretroviral therapy. Receptors were obtained from a man aged 45-60 years with HIV. CDR3s leave out the opening cysteine and the closing phenylalanine or tryptophan. The D gene is left open where the match is weak. Expanded clones are given a class, and other clones once, few, many or no size at all.

-	TRBJ2-2	TRBV6-4	few	ASSEGIGTGELF
-	TRBJ2-6	TRBV7-2	-	ASSSFGRDRYSGANVLT
TRBD1	TRBJ2-1	TRBV30	-	AWSQQGFVGNEQF
-	TRBJ2-5	TRBV30	-	AWSVGPTIGQETQY
-	TRBJ2-3	TRBV19	-	ASRSKGQYTDTQY
-	TRBJ1-3	TRBV7-8	-	ASSLDREASGGNTIY
-	TRBJ2-3	TRBV25-1	-	ASSESGRRGTDTQY
-	TRBJ1-1	TRBV4-3	-	ASSQGTWGENTEAF
TRBD1	TRBJ1-2	TRBV2	-	ASREPGQGWNGYT
TRBD2	TRBJ2-3	TRBV7-2	-	ASSLGSGYVDTQY
TRBD1	TRBJ1-1	TRBV5-4	-	ASRPWTGTNTEAF
-	TRBJ2-6	TRBV4-3	-	ASSQEGSLNPLSGANVLT
-	TRBJ2-3	TRBV11-3	-	ASSLAPGDTQY
TRBD1	TRBJ1-5	TRBV7-2	-	ASSLKADRGISNQPQH
TRBD1	TRBJ1-2	TRBV27	few	ASREWDSSNYGYT
TRBD2	TRBJ2-3	TRBV28	-	ASSPQGSGRRDTQY
-	TRBJ2-3	TRBV14	-	ASSRLESTDTQY
TRBD1	TRBJ1-2	TRBV7-2	-	ASTTGQGDYGYT
-	TRBJ1-2	TRBV25-1	few	ASSESGDFGYGYT
-	TRBJ2-7	TRBV10-2	-	ASSGHQARNWGEQY
-	TRBJ2-1	TRBV28	-	ASSFMGDGEQF
-	TRBJ2-7	TRBV30	-	AWNAGTATYEQY
TRBD1	TRBJ2-2	TRBV9	few	ASSASGQGNSGELF
TRBD1	TRBJ2-2	TRBV4-3	-	ASSQDITGGGTGELF
-	-	TRBV7-9	-	ASSLGGLGRTYEQY
TRBD1	TRBJ2-3	TRBV9	-	ASSPLTGEDTQY
TRBD1	TRBJ1-2	TRBV6-5	-	ASSPRDRANYGYT
-	TRBJ1-5	TRBV5-1	-	ASSLDAGVDQPQH
-	TRBJ1-2	TRBV18	-	ASSPSGEYYGYT
TRBD2	TRBJ2-5	TRBV15	-	ATSSLAGGTQY
TRBD2	TRBJ2-3	TRBV14	-	ASSQEELAGAKGDTQY
TRBD1	TRBJ1-1	TRBV5-1	-	ASSLLGQGNTEAF
-	TRBJ2-7	TRBV4-1	-	ASSQFGSDRLGEQY
-	TRBJ2-7	TRBV27	few	ASSGRDNSYEQY
TRBD2	TRBJ2-7	TRBV11-2	-	ASSFSGSSYEQY
-	TRBJ2-2	TRBV10-1	-	ATGRSNTGELF
-	TRBJ1-4	TRBV30	few	AWGAPEKLF
-	TRBJ2-7	TRBV5-1	few	ASSLEVGVEGEQY
-	TRBJ2-7	TRBV19	-	ASSIGPANEQY
TRBD2	TRBJ2-1	TRBV13	-	ASSSRQGRTSGSNEQF
-	TRBJ2-2	TRBV7-3	-	ASSLTSRTGELF
TRBD1	TRBJ2-7	TRBV28	-	ASSRPGTGVAYEQY
TRBD1	TRBJ2-7	TRBV5-1	-	ASSLGTGTYEQY
-	TRBJ2-7	TRBV15	-	ATSTTLEVDEQY
TRBD1	TRBJ1-2	TRBV7-2	-	ASSLAPQGAANGYT
-	TRBJ1-3	TRBV19	-	ASSIWIWGSGNTIY